This T cell receptor beta chain was identified during a study of blood T cell repertoires in COVID-19. The overall study: Sites across the United States, Italy and Spain contributed samples from acute and convalescent COVID-19. T cells, B-cell-depleted T cells, or PBMCs supplied cDNA or gDNA.

Original processing notes: Researchers report that nucleated cell counts were estimated from reference gene primer amplification. Clones were read by immunoSEQ multiplex PCR, and TCRdb kept only the in-frame ones, dropping some. The V and J calls and the clone size are those of that table, but D and trimming were determined from the DNA. Of under 400,000 clones listed, about 92% were seen once; the top ten hold 3.5% to 4%. Enrolment of Seattle patients took place during active infection, and they were followed longitudinally. The germline V gene encodes CDR1 LGHDT and CDR2 YNNKEL (reference sequence). The V gene end was trimmed by 1 base and the J gene end by 6 bases; junction bases not matched to a gene: 6. There are 15 residues in the CDR3.

Sequencing used peripheral blood. The chain uses TRBV3-1 (or the pseudogene TRBV3-2) and TRBJ1-5; 7 nucleotides align to TRBD1. The TCR sequence derives from a woman aged 55 to 70 with COVID-19, enrolled during active disease. CDR3 in amino acids: CASSQAGQPFQPQHF. The CDR3 nucleotides are TGTGCCAGCAGCCAAGCGGGACAGCCCTTTCAGCCCCAGCATTTT.